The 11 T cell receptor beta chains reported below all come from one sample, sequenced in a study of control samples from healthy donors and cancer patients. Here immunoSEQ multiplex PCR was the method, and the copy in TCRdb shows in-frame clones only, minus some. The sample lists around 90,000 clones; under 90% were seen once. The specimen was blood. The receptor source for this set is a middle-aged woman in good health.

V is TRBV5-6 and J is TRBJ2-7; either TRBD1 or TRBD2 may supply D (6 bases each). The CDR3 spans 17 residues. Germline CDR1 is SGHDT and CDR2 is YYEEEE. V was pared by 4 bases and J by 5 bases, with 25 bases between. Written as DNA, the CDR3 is TGTGCCAGCAGCCGGCGGGACATCTGGGGAGAGCTCCACGAGCAGTACTTC. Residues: CASSRRDIWGELHEQYF. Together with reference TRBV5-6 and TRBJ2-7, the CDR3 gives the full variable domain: DAGVTQSPTHLIKTRGQQVTLRCSPKSGHDTVSWYQQALGQGPQFIFQYYEEEERQRGNFPDRFSGHQFPNYSSELNVNALLLGDSALYLCASSRRDIWGELHEQYFGPGTRLTVT.

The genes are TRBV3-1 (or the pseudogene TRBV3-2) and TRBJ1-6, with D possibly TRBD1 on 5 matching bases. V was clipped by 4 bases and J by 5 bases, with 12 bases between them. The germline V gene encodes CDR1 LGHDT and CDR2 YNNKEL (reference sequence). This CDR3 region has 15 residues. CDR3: CASSPGHWDNSPLHF. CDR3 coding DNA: TGTGCCAGCAGCCCTGGACATTGGGATAATTCACCCCTCCACTTT.

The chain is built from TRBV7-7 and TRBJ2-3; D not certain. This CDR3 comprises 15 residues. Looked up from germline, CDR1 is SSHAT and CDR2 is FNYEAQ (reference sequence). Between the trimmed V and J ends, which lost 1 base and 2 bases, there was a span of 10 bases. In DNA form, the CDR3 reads TGTGCCAGCAGCTTAGGCCAGCACCACACAGATACGCAGTATTTT. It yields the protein CASSLGQHHTDTQYF.

In DNA, the CDR3 is TGCGCCAGCAGCACAGGACACGAGGCCTACGAGCAGTACTTC. Its translation: CASSTGHEAYEQYF. The chain carries TRBV5-1 and TRBJ2-7; D may be TRBD1 (5 bases). The CDR3 is 14 residues long. CDR1 and CDR2 from the germline V gene are SGHRS and YFSETQ. V was cut by 4 bases and J by 2 bases, with 13 bases left in between.

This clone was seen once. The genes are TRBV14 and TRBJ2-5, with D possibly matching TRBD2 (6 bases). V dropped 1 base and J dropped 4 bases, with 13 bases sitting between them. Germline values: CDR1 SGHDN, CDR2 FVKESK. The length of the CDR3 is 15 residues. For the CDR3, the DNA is TGTGCCAGCAGCCAAGGGGCCCTCGGGGGAGAGACCCAGTACTTC. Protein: CASSQGALGGETQYF.

The CDR3 DNA follows: TGTGCCAGCTCACCCCGAATAGCGGGGATAACCTACGAGCAGTACTTC. This gives the protein CASSPRIAGITYEQYF. This sequence joins TRBV18 and TRBJ2-7; the match to TRBD2 covers 8 bases. Losses at the gene ends were 3 bases for V and 2 bases for J; bases not matched to a gene: 9. CDR3 length: 16 amino acids. The V gene's germline CDR1 is KGHSH and CDR2 LQKENI.

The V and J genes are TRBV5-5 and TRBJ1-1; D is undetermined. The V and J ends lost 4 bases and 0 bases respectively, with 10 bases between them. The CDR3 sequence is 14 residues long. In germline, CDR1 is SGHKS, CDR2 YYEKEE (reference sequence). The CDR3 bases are TGTGCCAGCAGCCCCATATTGGTGAACACTGAAGCTTTCTTT. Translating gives CASSPILVNTEAFF.

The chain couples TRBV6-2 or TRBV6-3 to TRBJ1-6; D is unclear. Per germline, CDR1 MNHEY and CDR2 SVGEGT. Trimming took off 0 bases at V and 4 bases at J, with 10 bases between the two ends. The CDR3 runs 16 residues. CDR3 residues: CASSYSSFGYNSPLHF. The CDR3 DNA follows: TGTGCCAGCAGTTACTCGAGTTTCGGATATAATTCACCCCTCCACTTT.

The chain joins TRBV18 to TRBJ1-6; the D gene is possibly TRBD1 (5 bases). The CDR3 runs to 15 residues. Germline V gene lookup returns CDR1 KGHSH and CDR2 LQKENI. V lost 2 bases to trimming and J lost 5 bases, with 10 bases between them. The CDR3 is CASSPEGPHNSPLHF. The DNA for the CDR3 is TGTGCCAGCTCACCAGAGGGGCCCCATAATTCACCCCTCCACTTT.

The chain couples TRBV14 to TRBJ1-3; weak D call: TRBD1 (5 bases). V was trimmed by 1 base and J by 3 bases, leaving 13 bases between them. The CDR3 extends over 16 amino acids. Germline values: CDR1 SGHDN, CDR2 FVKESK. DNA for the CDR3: TGTGCCAGCAGCCAAGTCCCAGGGAGTGGTGGAAACACCATATATTTT. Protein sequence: CASSQVPGSGGNTIYF.

Here the CDR3 DNA reads TGTGCCAGCAGCTTAGACAGGGGCGGGGACACTGAAGCTTTCTTT. This sequence encodes CASSLDRGGDTEAFF. The rearrangement links TRBV7-2 to TRBJ1-1; TRBD1 matches at 7 bases. V trimming: 1 base; J trimming: 3 bases; junction bases outside the gene matches: 5. Germline loops: CDR1 SGHTA, CDR2 FQGNSA. This CDR3 region has 15 residues.